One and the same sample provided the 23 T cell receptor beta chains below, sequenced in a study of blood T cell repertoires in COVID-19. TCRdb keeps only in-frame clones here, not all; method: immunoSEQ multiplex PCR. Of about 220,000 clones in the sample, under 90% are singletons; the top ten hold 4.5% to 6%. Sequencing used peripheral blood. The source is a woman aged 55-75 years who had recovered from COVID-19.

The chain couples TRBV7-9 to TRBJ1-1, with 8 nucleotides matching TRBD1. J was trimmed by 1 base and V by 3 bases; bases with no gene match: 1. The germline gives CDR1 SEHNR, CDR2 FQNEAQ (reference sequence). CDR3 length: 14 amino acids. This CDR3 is CASSFGTGNTEAFF. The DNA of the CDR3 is TGTGCCAGCAGCTTCGGGACAGGGAACACTGAAGCTTTCTTT.

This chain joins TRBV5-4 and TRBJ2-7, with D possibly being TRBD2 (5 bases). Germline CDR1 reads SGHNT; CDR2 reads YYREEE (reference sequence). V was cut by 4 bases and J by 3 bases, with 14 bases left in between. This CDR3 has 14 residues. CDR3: CASSMTTVGYEQYF. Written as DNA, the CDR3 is TGTGCCAGCAGCATGACTACCGTGGGCTACGAGCAGTACTTC.

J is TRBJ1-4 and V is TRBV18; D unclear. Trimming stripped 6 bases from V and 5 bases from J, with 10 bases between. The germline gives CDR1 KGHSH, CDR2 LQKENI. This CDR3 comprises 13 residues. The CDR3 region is CASSEGINEKLFF. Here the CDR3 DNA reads TGTGCCAGCTCGGAGGGAATAAATGAAAAACTGTTTTTT.

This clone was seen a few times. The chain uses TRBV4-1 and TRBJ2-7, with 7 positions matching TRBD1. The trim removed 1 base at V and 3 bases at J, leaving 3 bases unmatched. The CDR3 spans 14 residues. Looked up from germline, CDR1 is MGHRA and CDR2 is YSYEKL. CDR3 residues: CASSQGDSNYEQYF. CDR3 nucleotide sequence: TGCGCCAGCAGCCAAGGGGACAGCAACTACGAGCAGTACTTC.

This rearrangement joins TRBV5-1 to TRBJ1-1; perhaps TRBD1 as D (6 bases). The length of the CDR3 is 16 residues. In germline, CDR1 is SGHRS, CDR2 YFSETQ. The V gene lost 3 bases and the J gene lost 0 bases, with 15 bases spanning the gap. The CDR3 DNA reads TGCGCCAGCAGCTGGGGGACATCTGATATGAACACTGAAGCTTTCTTT. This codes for CASSWGTSDMNTEAFF.

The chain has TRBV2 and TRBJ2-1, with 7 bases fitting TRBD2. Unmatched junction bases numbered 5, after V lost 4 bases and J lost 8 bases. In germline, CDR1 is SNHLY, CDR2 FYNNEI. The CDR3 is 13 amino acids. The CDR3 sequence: CASSVGRDDEQFF. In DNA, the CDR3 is TGTGCCAGCAGTGTTGGGAGGGATGATGAGCAGTTCTTC.

CDR3 loop: CASGGTGPRGYTF. Here the CDR3 DNA reads TGTGCCAGCGGAGGGACAGGGCCCCGTGGCTACACCTTC. This chain connects TRBV2 to TRBJ1-2; TRBD1 agrees at 9 bases. The CDR3 consists of 13 residues. Per the germline V gene, CDR1 is SNHLY and CDR2 is FYNNEI. The V segment lost 8 bases and the J segment 7 bases; nucleotides outside the gene matches: 8.

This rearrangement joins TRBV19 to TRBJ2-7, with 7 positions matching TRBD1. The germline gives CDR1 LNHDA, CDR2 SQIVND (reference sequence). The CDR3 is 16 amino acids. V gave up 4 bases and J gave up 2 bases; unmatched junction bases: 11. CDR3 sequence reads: CASSTQQGPSPYEQYF. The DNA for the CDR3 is TGTGCCAGTAGTACCCAACAGGGGCCTTCCCCCTACGAGCAGTACTTC.

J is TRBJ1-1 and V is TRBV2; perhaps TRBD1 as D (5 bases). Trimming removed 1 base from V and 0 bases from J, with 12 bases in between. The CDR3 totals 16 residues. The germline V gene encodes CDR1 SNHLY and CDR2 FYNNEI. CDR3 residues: CASSEEQALLNTEAFF. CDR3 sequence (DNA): TGTGCCAGCAGTGAAGAACAGGCGCTTTTGAACACTGAAGCTTTCTTT. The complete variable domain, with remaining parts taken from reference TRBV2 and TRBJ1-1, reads EPEVTQTPSHQVTQMGQEVILRCVPISNHLYFYWYRQILGQKVEFLVSFYNNEISEKSEIFDDQFSVERPDGSNFTLKIRSTKLEDSAMYFCASSEEQALLNTEAFFGQGTRLTVV.

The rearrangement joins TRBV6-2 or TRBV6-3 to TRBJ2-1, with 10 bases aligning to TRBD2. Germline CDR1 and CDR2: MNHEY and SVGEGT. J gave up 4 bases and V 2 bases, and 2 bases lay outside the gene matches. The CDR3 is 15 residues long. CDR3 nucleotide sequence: TGTGCCAGCAGTTACGCTAGCGGGGGTTACAATGAGCAGTTCTTC. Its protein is CASSYASGGYNEQFF.

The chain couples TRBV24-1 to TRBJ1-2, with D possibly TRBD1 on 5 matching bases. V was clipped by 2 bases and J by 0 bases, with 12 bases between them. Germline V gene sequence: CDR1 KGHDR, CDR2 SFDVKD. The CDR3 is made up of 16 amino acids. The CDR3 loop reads CATSDWARGPNYGYTF. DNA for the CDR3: TGTGCCACCAGTGATTGGGCGCGGGGCCCTAACTATGGCTACACCTTC.

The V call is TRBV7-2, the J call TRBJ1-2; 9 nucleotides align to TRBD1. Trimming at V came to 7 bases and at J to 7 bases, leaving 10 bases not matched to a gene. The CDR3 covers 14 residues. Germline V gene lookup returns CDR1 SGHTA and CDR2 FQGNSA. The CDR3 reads CASTVPGQGSGYTF. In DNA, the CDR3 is TGTGCCAGCACCGTACCGGGACAGGGATCTGGCTACACCTTC.

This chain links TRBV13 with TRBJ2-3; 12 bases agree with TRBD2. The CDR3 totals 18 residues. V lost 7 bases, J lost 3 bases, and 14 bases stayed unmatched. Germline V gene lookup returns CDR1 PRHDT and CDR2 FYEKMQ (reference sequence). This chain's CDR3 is CASKILAGGSIWTDTQYF. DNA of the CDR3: TGTGCCAGCAAGATACTAGCGGGGGGTTCGATTTGGACAGATACGCAGTATTTT.

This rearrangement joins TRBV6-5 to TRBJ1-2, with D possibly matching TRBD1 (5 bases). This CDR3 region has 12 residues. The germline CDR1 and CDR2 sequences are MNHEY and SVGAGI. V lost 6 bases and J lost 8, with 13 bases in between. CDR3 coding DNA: TGTGCCAGCAGCCCCTACGGGGGGGGCTACACCTTC. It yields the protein CASSPYGGGYTF.

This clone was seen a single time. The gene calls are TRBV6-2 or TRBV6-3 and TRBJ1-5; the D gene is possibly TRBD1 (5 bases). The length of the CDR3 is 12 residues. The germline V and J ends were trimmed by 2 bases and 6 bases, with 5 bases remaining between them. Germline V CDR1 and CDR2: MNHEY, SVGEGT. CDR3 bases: TGTGCCAGCAGTTACGGGGCTCAGCCCCAGCATTTT. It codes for CASSYGAQPQHF.

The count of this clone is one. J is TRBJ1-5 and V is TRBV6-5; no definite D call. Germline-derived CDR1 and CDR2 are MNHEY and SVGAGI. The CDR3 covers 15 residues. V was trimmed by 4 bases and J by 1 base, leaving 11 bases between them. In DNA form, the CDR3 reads TGTGCCAGCAGTTCCACTCGCTACAGCAATCAGCCCCAGCATTTT. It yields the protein CASSSTRYSNQPQHF.

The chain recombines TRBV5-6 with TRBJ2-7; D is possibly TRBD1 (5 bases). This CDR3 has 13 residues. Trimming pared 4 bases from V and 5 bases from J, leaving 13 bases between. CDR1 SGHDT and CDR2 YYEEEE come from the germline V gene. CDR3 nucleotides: TGTGCCAGCAGCCGAAAGGGGTTGAACGAGCAGTACTTC. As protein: CASSRKGLNEQYF. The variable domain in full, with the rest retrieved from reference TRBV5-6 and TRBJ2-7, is DAGVTQSPTHLIKTRGQQVTLRCSPKSGHDTVSWYQQALGQGPQFIFQYYEEEERQRGNFPDRFSGHQFPNYSSELNVNALLLGDSALYLCASSRKGLNEQYFGPGTRLTVT.

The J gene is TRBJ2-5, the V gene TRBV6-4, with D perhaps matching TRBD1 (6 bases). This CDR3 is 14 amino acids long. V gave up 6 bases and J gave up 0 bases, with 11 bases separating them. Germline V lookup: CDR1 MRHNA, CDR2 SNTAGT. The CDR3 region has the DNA TGTGCCAGCAGCCGCTACAGGGACCAAGAGACCCAGTACTTC. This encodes CASSRYRDQETQYF.

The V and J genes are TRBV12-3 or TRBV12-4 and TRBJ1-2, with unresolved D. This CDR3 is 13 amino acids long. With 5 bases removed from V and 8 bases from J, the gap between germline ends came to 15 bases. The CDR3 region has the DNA TGTGCCAGCAGTCTACCAAAAAGCGACGGCTACACCTTC. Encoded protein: CASSLPKSDGYTF.

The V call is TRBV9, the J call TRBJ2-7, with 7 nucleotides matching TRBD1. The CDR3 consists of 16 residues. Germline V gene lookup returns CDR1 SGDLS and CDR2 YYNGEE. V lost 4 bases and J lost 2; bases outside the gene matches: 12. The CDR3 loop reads CASSFRQGAVPYEQYF. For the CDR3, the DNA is TGTGCCAGCAGCTTTCGACAGGGCGCAGTCCCCTACGAGCAGTACTTC. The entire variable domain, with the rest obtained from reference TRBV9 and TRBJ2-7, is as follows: DSGVTQTPKHLITATGQRVTLRCSPRSGDLSVYWYQQSLDQGLQFLIQYYNGEERAKGNILERFSAQQFPDLHSELNLSSLELGDSALYFCASSFRQGAVPYEQYFGPGTRLTVT.

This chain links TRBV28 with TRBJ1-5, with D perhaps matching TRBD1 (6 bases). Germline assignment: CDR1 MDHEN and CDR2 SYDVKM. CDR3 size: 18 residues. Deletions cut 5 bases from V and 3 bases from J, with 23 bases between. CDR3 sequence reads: CASSVSTGLGTINQPQHF. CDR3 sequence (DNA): TGTGCCAGCAGTGTCAGTACAGGGTTGGGGACTATCAATCAGCCCCAGCATTTT.

CDR3 nucleotide sequence: TGTGCCAGCAGCAGGGGGCCCCGTGAGACCCAGTACTTC. Translated: CASSRGPRETQYF. The chain uses TRBV11-3 and TRBJ2-5; 7 bases are shared with TRBD1. Germline values: CDR1 SGHNT, CDR2 YENEEA. With V trimmed by 5 bases and J by 5 bases, 5 bases remained unmatched. This CDR3 contains 13 residues.

Here the CDR3 reads CASSRTGVYGYTF. The CDR3 DNA reads as TGTGCCAGCAGCCGGACAGGAGTCTATGGCTACACCTTC. The chain combines TRBV9 with TRBJ1-2; 7 bases agree with TRBD1. The CDR3 consists of 13 residues. The J segment lost 4 bases and the V segment lost 4 bases, leaving 4 bases of the junction unmatched. From germline, CDR1 is SGDLS and CDR2 YYNGEE.